A selection of T cell receptor beta chains follows, all from one sample in a study of cytomegalovirus exposure and HLA in healthy donors. TCRdb's table, derived via immunoSEQ multiplex PCR, lists solely in-frame clones and lacks some. The profile shows about 130,000 clones, 76% of them singletons. Sequenced: PBMCs. The receptors were sampled from a female donor in good health and CMV-seropositive. The CDR3 runs from the conserved cysteine through the conserved F or W. D genes are given only for firm matches.

V: TRBV20-1; D: NA; J: TRBJ2-5; CDR3: CSARRQETQYF; DNA: TGCAGTGCTAGACGGCAAGAGACCCAGTACTTC
V: TRBV13; D: TRBD1; J: TRBJ1-2; CDR3: CASSLKGQGNYGYTF; DNA: TGTGCCAGCAGTTTGAAAGGACAGGGGAACTATGGCTACACCTTC
V: TRBV5-1; D: NA; J: TRBJ2-7; CDR3: CASSVRDTYEQYF; DNA: TGCGCCAGCAGCGTCCGGGACACTTACGAGCAGTACTTC
V: TRBV19; D: NA; J: TRBJ1-2; CDR3: CASSAAGSSVYGYTF; DNA: TGTGCCAGTAGTGCAGCCGGGAGTTCAGTCTATGGCTACACCTTC
V: TRBV7-9; D: TRBD1; J: TRBJ2-7; CDR3: CASSSGTGIEQYF; DNA: TGTGCCAGCAGCTCCGGGACAGGGATAGAGCAGTACTTC
V: TRBV25-1; D: TRBD1; J: TRBJ1-1; CDR3: CASKEQGAGTEAFF; DNA: TGTGCCAGCAAAGAACAGGGGGCAGGGACTGAAGCTTTCTTT
V: TRBV5-4; D: TRBD1; J: TRBJ1-6; CDR3: CASKDRADSPLHF; DNA: TGTGCCAGCAAGGACAGGGCGGATTCACCCCTCCACTTT
V: TRBV5-4; D: TRBD1; J: TRBJ1-1; CDR3: CASSTTGLATEAFF; DNA: TGTGCCAGCAGCACGACAGGGCTTGCCACTGAAGCTTTCTTT
V: TRBV4-1; D: NA; J: TRBJ2-7; CDR3: CASSQVKDGLYEQYF; DNA: TGCGCCAGCAGCCAAGTCAAGGACGGACTCTACGAGCAGTACTTC
V: TRBV6-1; D: NA; J: TRBJ2-5; CDR3: CASTRDPTGETQYF; DNA: TGTGCCAGCACTCGGGACCCCACAGGGGAGACCCAGTACTTC
V: TRBV7-9; D: NA; J: TRBJ1-2; CDR3: CASSLARLVVRGGYGYTF; DNA: TGTGCCAGCAGCTTAGCGCGTTTGGTAGTCAGAGGAGGGTATGGCTACACCTTC
V: TRBV28; D: NA; J: TRBJ1-2; CDR3: CASSELGGASNYGYTF; DNA: TGTGCCAGCAGCGAACTCGGGGGGGCCTCTAACTATGGCTACACCTTC
V: TRBV5-1; D: NA; J: TRBJ1-2; CDR3: CASSPSNYGYTF; DNA: TGCGCCAGCAGCCCCTCCAACTATGGCTACACCTTC
V: TRBV23-1; D: NA; J: TRBJ1-2; CDR3: CASSPKDRPTVVYGYTF; DNA: TGCGCCAGCAGTCCCAAAGACAGGCCTACAGTCGTCTATGGCTACACCTTC
V: TRBV9; D: NA; J: TRBJ2-3; CDR3: CASSVGQGTDTQYF; DNA: TGTGCCAGCAGCGTAGGACAGGGCACAGATACGCAGTATTTT
V: TRBV28; D: NA; J: TRBJ2-2; CDR3: CASKGGNPGELFF; DNA: TGTGCCAGCAAAGGGGGTAACCCCGGGGAGCTGTTTTTT